This TCR beta chain is drawn from a study of shared clonotypes between healthy human individuals. General study results and limits: Exclusively blood specimens were collected; tissue repertoires likely differ. Large depth notwithstanding, sorted-subset sequencing proved incomplete by rarefaction.

The CDR3 runs to 12 residues. From germline, CDR1 is SGHTA and CDR2 FQGNSA. The germline V and J ends were trimmed by 5 bases and 9 bases, with 14 bases remaining between them. Details on this clone: Its antigen is currently unknown.

This table comes from immunoSEQ multiplex PCR, and its TCRdb copy is limited to in-frame clones, with some not included. Of about 2.4 million clones listed, roughly nine tenths are singletons. The chain has TRBV7-2 and TRBJ2-7, with D uncertain. Sequenced input: naive CD4+ T cells sorted from blood. Subset meaning: CD45RA+ positively selected. The receptor comes from a man aged 18 to 29 in good health. CDR3 sequence (DNA): TGTGCCAGCAGCCCCGTCGACTCCCGGCAGTACTTC. It codes for CASSPVDSRQYF. Full variable domain (rest looked up from reference TRBV7-2 and TRBJ2-7): GAGVSQSPSNKVTEKGKDVELRCDPISGHTALYWYRQSLGQGLEFLIYFQGNSAPDKSGLPSDRFSAERTGGSVSTLTIQRTQQEDSAVYLCASSPVDSRQYFGPGTRLTVT.